This entry lists 22 T cell receptor beta chains sequenced from one sample in a study of blood T cell repertoires in COVID-19. Measured with immunoSEQ multiplex PCR; TCRdb has only the in-frame clones, and not every one. The data contain about 100,000 clones, about 80% of them seen just once; the ten biggest clones take up 2.5% to 4%. The sequenced sample consisted of peripheral blood. These receptors were obtained from a woman older than 75 with active or convalescent COVID-19.

The chain carries TRBV2 and TRBJ2-1; D uncertain. The CDR3 covers 10 residues. With 6 bases removed from V and 8 bases from J, the gap between germline ends came to 5 bases. Germline-derived CDR1 and CDR2 are SNHLY and FYNNEI. The CDR3 is CASRGDEQFF. The CDR3, as DNA: TGTGCCAGCAGGGGCGATGAGCAGTTCTTC.

J is TRBJ1-4 and V is TRBV5-1; D not certain. The V and J ends lost 6 bases and 0 bases respectively, with 12 bases between them. Germline V lookup: CDR1 SGHRS, CDR2 YFSETQ. This CDR3 is built from 15 residues. CDR3 DNA: TGCGCCAGCACCCTTGGAACAGCAACTAATGAAAAACTGTTTTTT. Its protein product is CASTLGTATNEKLFF.

This clone has only one observation. V and J are TRBV28 and TRBJ2-6, with 9 positions matching TRBD1. The V and J ends lost 7 bases and 0 bases, in that order; junction bases with no gene match: 10. The CDR3 has 18 residues. CDR1 is MDHEN, CDR2 SYDVKM, per germline. CDR3 bases: TGTGCCAGCAACCCACGGACAGGGGCCAGCTCTGGGGCCAACGTCCTGACTTTC. This encodes CASNPRTGASSGANVLTF.

The gene calls are TRBV7-3 and TRBJ1-1, with 7 bases identical to TRBD1. CDR3 length: 13 residues. The ends lost 4 bases at V and 4 bases at J; junction bases unmatched: 3. Per germline, CDR1 SGHTA and CDR2 FQGTGA. The CDR3 coding sequence is TGTGCCAGCAGCTCCACAGGGGCCACTGAAGCTTTCTTT. Encoded protein: CASSSTGATEAFF.

This clone was seen only once. The chain combines TRBV3-1 (or the pseudogene TRBV3-2) with TRBJ2-1; the D is unclear. Germline V gene data show CDR1 as LGHDT and CDR2 as YNNKEL (reference sequence). Between the trimmed V and J ends, which lost 0 bases and 3 bases, there was a span of 6 bases. The CDR3 totals 14 residues. CDR3 sequence: CASSQDAGYNEQFF. The CDR3 nucleotides are TGTGCCAGCAGCCAAGACGCAGGCTACAATGAGCAGTTCTTC.

V gene TRBV5-5 combines with J gene TRBJ2-3; 8 nucleotides line up with TRBD2. V lost 0 bases to trimming and J lost 2 bases; unmatched junction nucleotides: 8. The CDR3 has 17 amino acids. CDR1 is SGHKS, CDR2 YYEKEE, per germline (reference sequence). This CDR3 is CASSLVPGGVVTDTQYF. CDR3 in DNA: TGTGCCAGCAGCTTGGTTCCGGGAGGGGTCGTCACAGATACGCAGTATTTT.

The gene calls are TRBV19 and TRBJ1-4; the match to TRBD1 covers 8 bases. This CDR3 has 14 amino acids. CDR1 is LNHDA and CDR2 is SQIVND in the germline V gene (reference sequence). The trim removed 5 bases at V and 4 bases at J, leaving 3 bases unmatched. CDR3 sequence (DNA): TGTGCCAGTAGTCGACAGGGGATTAATGAAAAACTGTTTTTT. This gives the protein CASSRQGINEKLFF.

This rearrangement joins TRBV2 to TRBJ1-4, with D unclear. Germline loops: CDR1 SNHLY, CDR2 FYNNEI. V was shortened by 4 bases and J by 4 bases, with 16 bases between the two germline ends. This CDR3 is 16 amino acids long. The CDR3 is CASSAAVRGSNEKLFF. The CDR3 DNA sequence: TGTGCCAGCAGTGCCGCCGTACGAGGGAGTAATGAAAAACTGTTTTTT. The full variable domain, rest sourced from reference TRBV2 and TRBJ1-4, is EPEVTQTPSHQVTQMGQEVILRCVPISNHLYFYWYRQILGQKVEFLVSFYNNEISEKSEIFDDQFSVERPDGSNFTLKIRSTKLEDSAMYFCASSAAVRGSNEKLFFGSGTQLSVL.

The chain has TRBV20-1 and TRBJ1-2; D call uncertain. Trimming stripped 3 bases from V and 3 bases from J, with 8 bases between. This CDR3 is built from 12 residues. Germline V CDR1 and CDR2: DFQATT, SNEGSKA (reference sequence). CDR3 nucleotides: TGCAGTGCTAGTTTGTCAGACTATGGCTACACCTTC. This gives the protein CSASLSDYGYTF.

The chain combines TRBV6-5 with TRBJ2-2; possible D gene TRBD1, 6 bases. V was shortened by 6 bases and J by 3 bases, with 11 bases between the two germline ends. The CDR3 has 14 residues. CDR1 MNHEY and CDR2 SVGAGI come from the germline V gene. As DNA, the CDR3 is TGTGCCAGCAGGACCGACAGGTACACCGGGGAGCTGTTTTTT. This codes for CASRTDRYTGELFF.

This chain connects TRBV18 to TRBJ2-5; 13 positions agree with TRBD2. The CDR3 consists of 16 residues. The V segment lost 3 bases and the J segment 1 base; nucleotides outside the gene matches: 2. The germline V gene has CDR1 KGHSH and CDR2 LQKENI. In DNA form, the CDR3 reads TGTGCCAGCTCACCCCGGACTAGCGGGAGCCAAGAGACCCAGTACTTC. Translated: CASSPRTSGSQETQYF.

V gene TRBV11-2 combines with J gene TRBJ2-5; D call uncertain. The CDR3 has 13 residues. Germline V lookup: CDR1 SGHAT, CDR2 FQNNGV. V was trimmed by 3 bases and J by 4 bases, leaving 9 bases between them. DNA for the CDR3: TGTGCCAGCAGCTTCGCCAGGCGAGAGACCCAGTACTTC. It codes for CASSFARRETQYF.

The CDR3 nucleotides read TGCGCCAGCAGCTTGGCGAACGGGAGAGGCACAGATACGCAGTATTTT. This gives the protein CASSLANGRGTDTQYF. The chain employs TRBV5-1 and TRBJ2-3; possible D gene TRBD2, 6 bases. The CDR3 has 16 residues. Germline V gene sequence: CDR1 SGHRS, CDR2 YFSETQ. Trimming pared 0 bases from V and 1 base from J, leaving 12 bases between.

This chain connects TRBV27 to TRBJ2-3, with D maybe TRBD1 (5 bases). From germline, CDR1 is MNHEY and CDR2 SMNVEV (reference sequence). V was cut by 7 bases and J by 2 bases, with 16 bases left in between. The CDR3 has 15 residues. The CDR3 DNA is TGTGCCAGCACCTTGTCGACAGCAACCACAGATACGCAGTATTTT. Its protein is CASTLSTATTDTQYF.

The V gene is TRBV12-3 or TRBV12-4, the J gene TRBJ1-3, with D unresolved. Between the trimmed V and J ends, which lost 4 bases and 1 base, there was a span of 5 bases. The CDR3 runs 13 residues. CDR3 protein: CASSWQSGNTIYF. CDR3 bases: TGTGCCAGCAGTTGGCAGTCTGGAAACACCATATATTTT.

The V call is TRBV7-2, the J call TRBJ2-1, with a tentative D call TRBD1 (6 bases). V was shortened by 3 bases and J by 4 bases, with 13 bases between the two germline ends. The CDR3 covers 15 residues. Germline CDR1 reads SGHTA; CDR2 reads FQGNSA. The chain's CDR3 is CASSLGVQGYNEQFF. CDR3 nucleotides: TGTGCCAGCAGCTTGGGCGTCCAGGGGTACAATGAGCAGTTCTTC.

This chain connects TRBV6-6 to TRBJ1-5; 9 positions agree with TRBD1. Trimming at V came to 5 bases and at J to 3 bases, leaving 5 bases not matched to a gene. Germline V CDR1 and CDR2: MNHNY, SVGAGI (reference sequence). This CDR3 contains 15 residues. The CDR3 coding sequence is TGTGCCAGCAGTACAGACAGGGGGTACAATCAGCCCCAGCATTTT. It specifies CASSTDRGYNQPQHF.

In its sample, this clone was seen a few times. The chain uses TRBV21-1 and TRBJ1-5; the D call TRBD1 from the table was never checked on the DNA. TRBV21-1 constitutes a pseudogene. The CDR3 extends over 20 amino acids. CDR3 region: CASTNLGPGHDTHGNQPQHF. The CDR3 DNA sequence: TGTGCCAGCACTAACCTAGGACCAGGACATGATACTCATGGCAATCAGCCCCAGCATTTT.

The chain links TRBV5-5 to TRBJ2-7; maybe TRBD2 (5 bases). Germline V gene lookup returns CDR1 SGHKS and CDR2 YYEKEE (reference sequence). Trimming cost V 2 bases and J 3 bases, with 9 bases left between them. This CDR3 is built from 13 residues. The CDR3 DNA reads TGTGCCAGCAGCTTTACGGGGAACTACGAGCAGTACTTC. Translated, it gives CASSFTGNYEQYF.

This clone was counted only a few times. The chain uses TRBV7-6 and TRBJ2-7, with 7 bases matching TRBD2. This CDR3 has 18 amino acids. The germline V gene has CDR1 SGHVS and CDR2 FNYEAQ. Trimming removed 0 bases from V and 3 bases from J; junction bases left unmatched: 14. In nucleotides, the CDR3 is TGTGCCAGCAGCTTAGCGCGGGGGTCGACCGCTAGAAGCTACGAGCAGTACTTC. Its translation: CASSLARGSTARSYEQYF.

The chain combines TRBV19 with TRBJ1-1; the D is unclear. Germline assignment: CDR1 LNHDA and CDR2 SQIVND (reference sequence). This CDR3 is 14 amino acids long. The V end was cut by 0 bases, the J end by 6 bases, with 11 bases between. The CDR3 bases are TGTGCCAGTAGTATAGACCGGCGGCTGCCTGAAGCTTTCTTT. It yields the protein CASSIDRRLPEAFF.

This chain joins TRBV30 and TRBJ1-2, with TRBD1 matching 7 bases. CDR3 length equals 13 residues. With 4 bases clipped from V and 4 bases from J, the junction kept 6 bases outside the gene matches. CDR1 and CDR2 from the germline V gene are GTSNPN and SVGIG (reference sequence). CDR3 amino acids: CAWKRDSFYGYTF. The CDR3 coding sequence is TGTGCCTGGAAGAGGGACAGTTTCTATGGCTACACCTTC.